The clone carrying this TCR beta chain has just a few counts. The antigen is unknown. This beta chain slipped into a library made for alpha chains as a stray read, so its size is not meaningful. This specimen belongs to a study of spatial heterogeneity in lung cancer. Stated time point: sample taken at primary tumor resection. Trimming removed 0 bases from V and 2 bases from J, with 15 bases in between. Looked up from germline, CDR1 is SGHRS and CDR2 is YFSETQ. There are 16 residues in the CDR3. TCRdb re-called the 5' RACE reads with MiXCR, one entry per CDR3 protein. The data hold over 15,000 distinct CDR3 sequences, with approximately 5.6% observed a single time. Findings and caveats of the study: Expanded alpha and beta TCR counts within tumors tracked tumor mutation counts.

This receptor was taken from a female donor with early-stage non-small cell lung cancer. The chain recombines TRBV5-1 with TRBJ2-7; D gene ambiguous. The specimen was lung tumor tissue, collected at surgery. The chain's CDR3 is CASSLVANNAPYEQYF. The CDR3 DNA reads TGCGCCAGCAGCTTGGTTGCCAACAATGCCCCCTACGAGCAGTACTTC. Drawing the rest from reference TRBV5-1 and TRBJ2-7, the complete variable domain is KAGVTQTPRYLIKTRGQQVTLSCSPISGHRSVSWYQQTPGQGLQFLFEYFSETQRNKGNFPGRFSGRQFSNSRSEMNVSTLELGDSALYLCASSLVANNAPYEQYFGPGTRLTVT.